The rows below give T cell receptor beta chains drawn from one sample of a study of blood T cells in healthy people across ages. In TCRdb, the 5' RACE reads were re-called with MiXCR into one record per CDR3 protein. The repertoire holds about a million distinct CDR3 sequences, with roughly 51% as singletons. The sample comprised blood. These receptor sequences come from a woman aged 60-75 years in good health. Both conserved end residues are trimmed from each CDR3.

J: TRBJ1-1; V: TRBV6-1; CDR3: ASFPQGAHTEAF
J: TRBJ2-7; V: TRBV5-1; CDR3: ASSRGVQRSSSYEQY
J: NA; V: TRBV29-1; CDR3: SVVIGSYNEQY
J: TRBJ1-2; V: TRBV7-2; CDR3: ASSPGVRSHYGYT
J: TRBJ1-6; V: TRBV5-5; CDR3: ASSPTGRSNSPLH
J: TRBJ2-7; V: TRBV4-1; CDR3: ASSPFLAGDSYEQY
J: TRBJ1-4; V: TRBV2; CDR3: ASSDYSWGKLF
J: TRBJ2-4; V: TRBV20-1; CDR3: SATPSNIQY
J: TRBJ2-7; V: TRBV12-3/TRBV12-4; CDR3: ASSLLAGQLGYEQY
J: TRBJ2-1; V: TRBV20-1; CDR3: STLKGGAGANEQF
J: TRBJ2-3; V: TRBV28; CDR3: ASTRTGLGGTQY
J: TRBJ2-7; V: TRBV6-6; CDR3: ASTRDRAYEQY
J: TRBJ2-7; V: TRBV29-1; CDR3: SAIAESGRARYEQY
J: TRBJ2-5; V: TRBV15; CDR3: ATSREGSIQY
J: TRBJ2-2; V: TRBV7-3; CDR3: ASSLGRGLSGELF
J: TRBJ1-2; V: TRBV5-1; CDR3: ASSLAHRDGYT
J: TRBJ2-7; V: TRBV7-2; CDR3: ASSLGSGPYEQY
J: TRBJ2-2; V: TRBV7-3; CDR3: ASRRGGDTGELF
J: TRBJ2-7; V: TRBV9; CDR3: ASSARDFSEQY
J: NA; V: TRBV20-1; CDR3: SASPPVGAGQTQY
J: TRBJ2-5; V: TRBV9; CDR3: ASSVGTGALETQY
J: TRBJ2-7; V: TRBV6-5; CDR3: ASSYSGLAVRDEQY
J: NA; V: TRBV10-1; CDR3: ASSVSLGGSEQY
J: TRBJ2-3; V: TRBV25-1; CDR3: ASSARIDGGTDTQY
J: TRBJ1-2; V: TRBV5-1; CDR3: ASSVGRGRDGYT
J: TRBJ2-1; V: TRBV6-5; CDR3: ASSYSPSGVFDEQF
J: TRBJ2-5; V: TRBV7-2; CDR3: ASSSTSAGETQY
J: TRBJ2-1; V: TRBV20-1; CDR3: SARDPWTSGYSYNEQF
J: TRBJ2-1; V: TRBV9; CDR3: ASSVARWGNSYNEQF
J: TRBJ2-1; V: TRBV10-3; CDR3: AISGGLADSSYNEQF
J: TRBJ2-7; V: TRBV4-2; CDR3: ASSGVESYEQY
J: TRBJ2-5; V: TRBV7-7; CDR3: ASSLSGDNEQY
J: TRBJ2-3; V: TRBV2; CDR3: ASLGLARRDTQY
J: TRBJ2-5; V: TRBV25-1; CDR3: ASGVSGRETQY
J: TRBJ2-1; V: TRBV5-1; CDR3: ASSPRRDSNEQF
J: TRBJ2-3; V: TRBV20-1; CDR3: SARPFLGDYLTDTQY
J: TRBJ2-4; V: TRBV27; CDR3: ASRTSGGNIQY
J: TRBJ1-2; V: TRBV25-1; CDR3: ASRVTGDGYN
J: TRBJ2-3; V: TRBV20-1; CDR3: SAAGGTDTQY
J: TRBJ1-2; V: TRBV20-1; CDR3: SAGGRQGARSYGYT
J: TRBJ2-2; V: TRBV12-3/TRBV12-4; CDR3: ASSIQAGVVTGELF
J: TRBJ2-1; V: TRBV20-1; CDR3: SARRPPTSGRNNEQF
J: TRBJ2-5; V: TRBV4-1; CDR3: ASSQALQETQY
J: TRBJ2-3; V: TRBV7-9; CDR3: ASNQAWDYQQY
J: TRBJ1-1; V: TRBV20-1; CDR3: SALRVAGVNTEAF
J: TRBJ2-7; V: TRBV11-3; CDR3: ASSLDAHSRGTGSHEQY
J: TRBJ2-5; V: TRBV24-1; CDR3: ATSPGDFQETQY
J: TRBJ2-7; V: TRBV19; CDR3: ASRVGVNEQY
J: NA; V: TRBV5-1; CDR3: ASSCTRTGNYEQY
J: TRBJ2-7; V: TRBV27; CDR3: ASSSPGVRAGGPYEQY
J: NA; V: TRBV7-9; CDR3: ASTDLAASYNEQY
J: TRBJ2-2; V: TRBV15; CDR3: ATSFGGSIGTGELF
J: TRBJ1-2; V: TRBV20-1; CDR3: SARKDGSYGYT